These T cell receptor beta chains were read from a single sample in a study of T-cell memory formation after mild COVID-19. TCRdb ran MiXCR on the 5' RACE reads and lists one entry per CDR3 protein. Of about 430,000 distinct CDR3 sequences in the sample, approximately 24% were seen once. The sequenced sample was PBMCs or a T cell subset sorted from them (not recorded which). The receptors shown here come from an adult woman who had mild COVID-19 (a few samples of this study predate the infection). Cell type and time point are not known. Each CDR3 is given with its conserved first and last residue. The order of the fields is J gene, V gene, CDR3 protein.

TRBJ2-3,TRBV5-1,CASSPGSVASTDTQYF
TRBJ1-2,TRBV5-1,CASARDGANYGYTF
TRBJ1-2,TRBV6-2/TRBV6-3,CASSPSQGASAYGYTF
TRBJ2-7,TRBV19,CASSDQLTSYEQYF
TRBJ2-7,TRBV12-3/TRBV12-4,CASSFTATLDPYF
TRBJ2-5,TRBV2,CASSVEVRETQYF
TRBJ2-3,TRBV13,CASSPLGASADTQYF
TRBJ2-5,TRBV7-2,CASSSAKAQYF
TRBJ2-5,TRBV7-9,CASSQDRGYQETQYF
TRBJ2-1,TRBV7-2,CATQGPYHNEQFF
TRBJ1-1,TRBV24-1,CATSAGMNTEAFF
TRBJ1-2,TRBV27,CASSLFGNYGYTF
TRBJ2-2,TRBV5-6,CASRLFEQGSTGELFF
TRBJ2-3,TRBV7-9,CASSPFGTSADTQYF
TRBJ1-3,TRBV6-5,CASRLGLSGNTIYF
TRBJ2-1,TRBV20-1,CSARASTDSYNEQFF
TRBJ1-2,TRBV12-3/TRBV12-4,CASRSGTGGYYGYTF
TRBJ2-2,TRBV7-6,CASSLIRTGMRDTGELFF
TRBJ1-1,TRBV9,CASSVVSGIMNTEAFF
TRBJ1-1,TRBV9,CASSPVINTEAFF
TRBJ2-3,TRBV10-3,CAISDGGATDTQYF
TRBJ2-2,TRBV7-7,CASSPGTGTGELFF